These 7 T cell receptor beta chains originate from one sample sequenced in a study of blood T cell repertoires in COVID-19. Data came from immunoSEQ multiplex PCR; TCRdb stores just in-frame clones and leaves some out. Altogether about 67,000 clones are present, 87% being singletons, with the ten largest covering roughly 5.2%. The specimen sequenced was peripheral blood. These receptors came from a man aged 50-60 years with active COVID-19.

This sequence joins TRBV11-3 and TRBJ1-1; 8 nucleotides line up with TRBD1. The CDR3 is 15 amino acids. Germline trimming cut 8 bases from V and 11 bases from J; bases unmatched to any gene: 19. The germline CDR1 and CDR2 sequences are SGHNT and YENEEA. The CDR3 sequence: CASSHRGQGGHPAFF. In DNA form, the CDR3 reads TGTGCCAGCTCCCACCGAGGACAGGGAGGCCATCCGGCTTTCTTT.

The chain combines TRBV29-1 with TRBJ1-3, with unresolved D. The V gene lost 4 bases and the J gene lost 0 bases, with 16 bases spanning the gap. This CDR3 region has 16 residues. Germline assignment: CDR1 SQVTM and CDR2 ANQGSEA. The CDR3 DNA sequence: TGCAGCGTTGGCGAGGCACGCGCTTACTCTGGAAACACCATATATTTT. Its protein is CSVGEARAYSGNTIYF.

The chain recombines TRBV5-1 with TRBJ1-1, with a possible D match to TRBD1 (5 bases). V was clipped by 4 bases and J by 1 base, with 11 bases between them. The CDR3 has 14 residues. The germline V gene encodes CDR1 SGHRS and CDR2 YFSETQ. CDR3 nucleotide sequence: TGCGCCAGCAGCGGGTCGCAGGGGAACACTGAAGCTTTCTTT. This translates into CASSGSQGNTEAFF.

DNA for the CDR3: TGTGCCATCAGTGAGGGGGGGGCTAGCACAGATACGCAGTATTTT. Amino acids: CAISEGGASTDTQYF. The gene calls are TRBV10-3 and TRBJ2-3; possibly TRBD2 for D (7 bases). With 2 bases removed from V and 0 bases from J, the gap between germline ends came to 9 bases. This CDR3 contains 15 residues. Germline V gene lookup returns CDR1 ENHRY and CDR2 SYGVKD.

V is TRBV28 and J is TRBJ2-2; 12 bases line up with TRBD1. Trimming at V came to 10 bases and at J to 5 bases, leaving 20 bases not matched to a gene. From germline, CDR1 is MDHEN and CDR2 SYDVKM. The CDR3 is 19 residues long. The CDR3 coding sequence is TGTGCCACCTACGGGGACAGGGGGCTTTTCGAGCGTGGTACCGGGGAGCTGTTTTTT. Protein sequence: CATYGDRGLFERGTGELFF.

J is TRBJ1-3 and V is TRBV30, with D maybe TRBD1 (6 bases). CDR1 and CDR2 (germline): GTSNPN, SVGIG (reference sequence). This CDR3 region has 13 residues. V shed 5 bases and J shed 3 bases, with 11 bases lying between them. In DNA, the CDR3 is TGTGCCTGGCTCACAGGGAATGGAAACACCATATATTTT. Residues: CAWLTGNGNTIYF.

This chain links TRBV11-2 with TRBJ2-7; a weak D match, TRBD2 (5 bases). Trimming pared 3 bases from V and 3 bases from J, leaving 6 bases between. From germline, CDR1 is SGHAT and CDR2 FQNNGV. CDR3 length equals 12 residues. CDR3 sequence (DNA): TGTGCCAGCAGCTTGACTATCTACGAGCAGTACTTC. This encodes CASSLTIYEQYF.